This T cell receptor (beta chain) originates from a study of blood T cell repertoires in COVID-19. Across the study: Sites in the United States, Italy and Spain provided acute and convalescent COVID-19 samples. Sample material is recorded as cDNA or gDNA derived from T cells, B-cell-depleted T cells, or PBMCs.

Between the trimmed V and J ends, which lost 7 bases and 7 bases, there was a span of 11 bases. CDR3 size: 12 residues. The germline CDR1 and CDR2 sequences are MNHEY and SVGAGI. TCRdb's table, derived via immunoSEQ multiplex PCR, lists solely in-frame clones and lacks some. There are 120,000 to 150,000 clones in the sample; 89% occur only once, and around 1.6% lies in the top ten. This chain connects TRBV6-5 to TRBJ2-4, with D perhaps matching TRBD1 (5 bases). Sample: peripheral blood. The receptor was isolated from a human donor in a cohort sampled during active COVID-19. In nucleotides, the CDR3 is TGTGCCAGCACGAAAGGGGCCAACATTCAGTACTTC. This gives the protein CASTKGANIQYF.